Sequencing of this TCR beta chain was carried out in a study of blood T cell repertoires in COVID-19. Study as a whole: Spain, Italy and the United States supplied samples that represented acute and convalescent COVID-19.

This clone appeared once. Categorization into cohorts depended on clinical history that participants reported. Each recovered donor of Cohort 3 presented with two negative PCRs, clearance, or symptom resolution. The junction had 12 bases not matched to a gene; V was cut back by 0 bases and J by 4 bases. Germline CDR1 reads LNHNV; CDR2 reads YYDKDF (reference sequence). This CDR3 spans 18 amino acids. TCRdb keeps only in-frame clones here, not all; method: immunoSEQ multiplex PCR. The profile covers roughly 190,000 clones, with 87% appearing a single time and about 2.3% taken by the ten largest. Material: PBMCs or T cells enriched from blood (not recorded which). The clonotype originates from a woman aged 25 to 45 who had recovered from COVID-19. The chain carries TRBV15 and TRBJ2-1; the match to TRBD2 covers 7 bases. The CDR3 nucleotides read TGTGCCACCAGCAGAGATCTGAGTAGCGGGTTGACATACAATGAGCAGTTCTTC. Protein product: CATSRDLSSGLTYNEQFF.